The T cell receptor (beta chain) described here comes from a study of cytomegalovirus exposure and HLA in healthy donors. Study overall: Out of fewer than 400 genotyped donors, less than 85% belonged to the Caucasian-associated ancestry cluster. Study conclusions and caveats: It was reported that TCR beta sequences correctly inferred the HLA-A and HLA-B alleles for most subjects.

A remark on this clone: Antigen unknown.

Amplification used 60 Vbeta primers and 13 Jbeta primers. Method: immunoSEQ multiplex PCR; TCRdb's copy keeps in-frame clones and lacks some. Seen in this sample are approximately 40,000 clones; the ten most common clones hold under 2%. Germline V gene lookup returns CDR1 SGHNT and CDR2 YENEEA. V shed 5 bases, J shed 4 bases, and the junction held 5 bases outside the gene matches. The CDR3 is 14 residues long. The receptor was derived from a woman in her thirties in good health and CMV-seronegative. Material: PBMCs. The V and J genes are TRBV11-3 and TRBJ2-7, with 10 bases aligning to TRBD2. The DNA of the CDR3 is TGTGCCAGCAGCCCTACTAGCGGGACTTACGAGCAGTACTTC. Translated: CASSPTSGTYEQYF.